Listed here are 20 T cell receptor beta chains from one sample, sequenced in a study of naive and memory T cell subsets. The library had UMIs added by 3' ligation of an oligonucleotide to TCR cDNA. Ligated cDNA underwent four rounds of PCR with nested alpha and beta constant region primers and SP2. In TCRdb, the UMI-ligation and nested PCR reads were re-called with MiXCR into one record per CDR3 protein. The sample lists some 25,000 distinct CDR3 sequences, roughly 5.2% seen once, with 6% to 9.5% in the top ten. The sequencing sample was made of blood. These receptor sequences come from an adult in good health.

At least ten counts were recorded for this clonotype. CDR3 sequence reads: CSAPGNTGELFF. The CDR3 region has the DNA TGCAGTGCGCCCGGGAACACCGGGGAGCTGTTTTTT. The chain recombines TRBV20-1 with TRBJ2-2; D not resolved. Germline V lookup: CDR1 DFQATT, CDR2 SNEGSKA (reference sequence). V gave up 6 bases and J gave up 1 base, with 6 bases separating them. CDR3 length: 12 amino acids.

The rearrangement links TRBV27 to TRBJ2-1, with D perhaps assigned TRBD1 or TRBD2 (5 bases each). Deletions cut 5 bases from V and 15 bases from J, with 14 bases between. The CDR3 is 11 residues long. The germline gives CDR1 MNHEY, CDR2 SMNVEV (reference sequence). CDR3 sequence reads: CASSPGPRWFF. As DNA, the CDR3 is TGTGCCAGCAGTCCGGGACCCCGGTGGTTCTTC.

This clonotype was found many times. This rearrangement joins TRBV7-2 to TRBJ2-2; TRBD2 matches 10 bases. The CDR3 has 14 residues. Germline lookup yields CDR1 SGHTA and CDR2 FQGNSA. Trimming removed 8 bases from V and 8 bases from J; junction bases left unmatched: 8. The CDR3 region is CASARLAGKGELFF. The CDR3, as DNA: TGTGCCAGCGCCCGACTAGCGGGTAAAGGGGAGCTGTTTTTT.

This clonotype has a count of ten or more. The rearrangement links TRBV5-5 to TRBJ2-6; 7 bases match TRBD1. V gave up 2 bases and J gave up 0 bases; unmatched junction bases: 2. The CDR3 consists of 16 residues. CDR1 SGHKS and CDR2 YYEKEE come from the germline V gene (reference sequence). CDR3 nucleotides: TGTGCCAGCAGCTTCGCAGGGGGCTCTGGGGCCAACGTCCTGACTTTC. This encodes CASSFAGGSGANVLTF.

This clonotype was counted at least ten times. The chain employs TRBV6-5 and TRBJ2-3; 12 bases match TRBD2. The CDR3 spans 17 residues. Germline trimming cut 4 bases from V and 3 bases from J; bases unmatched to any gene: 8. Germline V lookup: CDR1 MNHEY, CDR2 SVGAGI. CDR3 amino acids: CASSSGLAGTGTDTQYF. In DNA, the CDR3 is TGTGCCAGCAGTTCCGGACTAGCGGGAACTGGAACAGATACGCAGTATTTT.

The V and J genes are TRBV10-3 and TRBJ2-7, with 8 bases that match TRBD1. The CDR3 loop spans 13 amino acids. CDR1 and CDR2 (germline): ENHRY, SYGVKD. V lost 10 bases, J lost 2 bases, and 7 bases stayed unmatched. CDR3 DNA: TGTGCCACAACCGGGACAGGTACCTACGAGCAGTACTTC. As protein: CATTGTGTYEQYF.

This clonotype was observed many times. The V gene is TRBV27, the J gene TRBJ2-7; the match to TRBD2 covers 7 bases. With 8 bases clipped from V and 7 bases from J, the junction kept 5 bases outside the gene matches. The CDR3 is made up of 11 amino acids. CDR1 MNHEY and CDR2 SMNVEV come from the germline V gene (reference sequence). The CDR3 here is CASGDYVEQYF. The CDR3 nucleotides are TGTGCCAGCGGGGACTACGTTGAGCAGTACTTC.

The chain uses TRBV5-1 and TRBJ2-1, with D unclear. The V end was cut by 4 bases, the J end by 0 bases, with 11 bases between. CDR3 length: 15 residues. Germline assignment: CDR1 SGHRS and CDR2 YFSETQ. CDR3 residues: CASSPIWSSYNEQFF. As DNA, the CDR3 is TGCGCCAGCAGCCCTATCTGGAGCTCCTACAATGAGCAGTTCTTC.

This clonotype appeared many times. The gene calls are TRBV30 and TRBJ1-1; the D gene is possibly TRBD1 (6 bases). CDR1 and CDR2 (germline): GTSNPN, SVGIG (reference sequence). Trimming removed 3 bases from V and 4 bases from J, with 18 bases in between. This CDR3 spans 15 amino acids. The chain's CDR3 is CAWRAYKGGRTEAFF. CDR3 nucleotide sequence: TGTGCCTGGAGGGCCTACAAAGGGGGACGCACTGAAGCTTTCTTT.

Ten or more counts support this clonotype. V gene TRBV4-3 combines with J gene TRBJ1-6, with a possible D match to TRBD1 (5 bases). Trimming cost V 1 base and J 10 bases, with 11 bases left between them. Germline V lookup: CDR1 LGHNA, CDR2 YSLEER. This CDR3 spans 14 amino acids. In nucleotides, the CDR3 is TGCGCCAGCAGCCAAGGCAGGGTGGGGTCACCCCTCCACTTT. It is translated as CASSQGRVGSPLHF.

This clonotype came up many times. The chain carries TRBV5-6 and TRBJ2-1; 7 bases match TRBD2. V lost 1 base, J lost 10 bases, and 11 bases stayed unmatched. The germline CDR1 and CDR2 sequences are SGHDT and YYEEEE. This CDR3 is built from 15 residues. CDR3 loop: CASSLLASGPNEQFF. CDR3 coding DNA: TGTGCCAGCAGCTTGCTGGCTAGCGGTCCCAACGAGCAGTTCTTC. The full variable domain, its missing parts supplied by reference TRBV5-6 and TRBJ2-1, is DAGVTQSPTHLIKTRGQQVTLRCSPKSGHDTVSWYQQALGQGPQFIFQYYEEEERQRGNFPDRFSGHQFPNYSSELNVNALLLGDSALYLCASSLLASGPNEQFFGPGTRLTVL.

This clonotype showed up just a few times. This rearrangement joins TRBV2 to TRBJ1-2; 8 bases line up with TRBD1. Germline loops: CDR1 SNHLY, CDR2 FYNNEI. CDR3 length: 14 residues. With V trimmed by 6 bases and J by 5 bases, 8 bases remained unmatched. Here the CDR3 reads CASRKGQAVYGYTF. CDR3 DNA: TGTGCCAGCAGGAAGGGACAGGCGGTATATGGCTACACCTTC.

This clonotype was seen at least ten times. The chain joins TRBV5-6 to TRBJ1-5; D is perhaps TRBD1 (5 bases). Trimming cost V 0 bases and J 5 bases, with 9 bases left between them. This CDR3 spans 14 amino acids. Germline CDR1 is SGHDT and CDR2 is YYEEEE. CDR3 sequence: CASSLGTRDQPQHF. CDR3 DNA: TGTGCCAGCAGCTTGGGGACAAGAGATCAGCCCCAGCATTTT.

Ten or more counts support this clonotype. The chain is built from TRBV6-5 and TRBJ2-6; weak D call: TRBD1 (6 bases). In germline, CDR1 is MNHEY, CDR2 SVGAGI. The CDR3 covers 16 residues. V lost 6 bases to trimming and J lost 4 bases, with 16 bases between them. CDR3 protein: CASRPYRESGANVLTF. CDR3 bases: TGTGCCAGCAGACCCTACAGGGAATCAGGGGCCAACGTCCTGACTTTC.

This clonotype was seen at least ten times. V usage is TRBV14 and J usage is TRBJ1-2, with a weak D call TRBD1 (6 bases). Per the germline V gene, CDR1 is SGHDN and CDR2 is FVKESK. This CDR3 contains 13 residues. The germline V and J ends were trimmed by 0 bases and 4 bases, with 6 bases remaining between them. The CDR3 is CASSQETGYGYTF. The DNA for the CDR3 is TGTGCCAGCAGCCAAGAGACAGGCTATGGCTACACCTTC.

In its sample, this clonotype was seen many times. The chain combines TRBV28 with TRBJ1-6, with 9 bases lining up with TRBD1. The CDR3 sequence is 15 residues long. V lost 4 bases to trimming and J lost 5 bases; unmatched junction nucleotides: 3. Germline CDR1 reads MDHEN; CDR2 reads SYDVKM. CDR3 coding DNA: TGTGCCAGCAGTTCGGGACAGGGAAATAATTCACCCCTCCACTTT. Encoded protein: CASSSGQGNNSPLHF. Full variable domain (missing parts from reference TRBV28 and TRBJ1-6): DVKVTQSSRYLVKRTGEKVFLECVQDMDHENMFWYRQDPGLGLRLIYFSYDVKMKEKGDIPEGYSVSREKKERFSLILESASTNQTSMYLCASSSGQGNNSPLHFGNGTRLTVT.

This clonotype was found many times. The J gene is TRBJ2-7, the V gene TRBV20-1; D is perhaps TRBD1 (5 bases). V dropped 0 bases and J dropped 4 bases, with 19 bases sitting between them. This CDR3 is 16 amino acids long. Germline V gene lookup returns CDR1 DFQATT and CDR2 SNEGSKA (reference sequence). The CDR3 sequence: CSARDWGGASRYEQYF. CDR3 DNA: TGCAGTGCTAGAGATTGGGGCGGCGCCTCTAGGTACGAGCAGTACTTC.

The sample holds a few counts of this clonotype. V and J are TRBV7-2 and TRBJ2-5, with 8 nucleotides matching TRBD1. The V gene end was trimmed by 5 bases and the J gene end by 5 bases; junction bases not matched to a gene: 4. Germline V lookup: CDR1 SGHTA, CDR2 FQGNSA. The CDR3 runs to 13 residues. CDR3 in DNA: TGTGCCAGCAGCGGAACAGGGGGGGAGACCCAGTACTTC. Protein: CASSGTGGETQYF.

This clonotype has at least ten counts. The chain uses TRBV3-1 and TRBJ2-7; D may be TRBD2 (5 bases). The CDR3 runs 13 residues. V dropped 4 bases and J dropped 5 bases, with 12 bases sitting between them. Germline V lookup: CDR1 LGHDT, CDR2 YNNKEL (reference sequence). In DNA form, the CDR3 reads TGTGCCAGCAGCCTCCAGGTAGCGCACGAGCAGTACTTC. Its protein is CASSLQVAHEQYF.

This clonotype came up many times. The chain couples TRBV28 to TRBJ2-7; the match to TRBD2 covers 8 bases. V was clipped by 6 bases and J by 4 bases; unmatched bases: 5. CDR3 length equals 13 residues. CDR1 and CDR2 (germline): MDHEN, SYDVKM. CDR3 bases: TGTGCCAGCAGGGTGGGACTAGTGTACGAGCAGTACTTC. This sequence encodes CASRVGLVYEQYF.